This TCR beta chain was recovered during a study of cytomegalovirus exposure and HLA in healthy donors. Whole-study context: Counted in an early data release were about 80 million unique TCRs from HLA-typed donors.

Study-level results: Beyond CMV serostatus, there was no information to go on about immune exposure.

PCR used 60 Vbeta primers and 13 Jbeta primers. Using immunoSEQ multiplex PCR, the repertoire was profiled, and TCRdb retains in-frame clones only, with some absent. The sample holds some 110,000 clones. Notes on this clone: What it binds is not known.

CDR1 is SEHNR, CDR2 FQNEAQ, per germline (reference sequence). V lost 7 bases to trimming and J lost 2 bases, with 17 bases between them. The CDR3 runs 15 residues. The V and J genes are TRBV7-9 and TRBJ1-2; D is unresolved. The receptor comes from a man under 40 in good health and CMV-seronegative. Sequences were obtained from PBMCs. The CDR3 nucleotides are TGTGCCAGCACACATGTAGACACCTCGAACTATGGCTACACCTTC. It translates to CASTHVDTSNYGYTF. The whole variable domain, remainder taken from reference TRBV7-9 and TRBJ1-2, is DTGVSQNPRHKITKRGQNVTFRCDPISEHNRLYWYRQTLGQGPEFLTYFQNEAQLEKSRLLSDRFSAERPKGSFSTLEIQRTEQGDSAMYLCASTHVDTSNYGYTFGSGTRLTVV.